This T cell receptor (beta chain) was sequenced for a study of blood T cell repertoires in COVID-19 (dated by TCRdb to the early 2020s). For the wider study: The collaborator samples originated in the United States, Italy and Spain and spanned the acute and convalescent phases of COVID-19. A de-identified subject ID, COVID-19 status, age in years and sex were almost always included in the sample metadata. The dataset comprised deeply sampled blood TCRbeta repertoires from subjects exposed to, actively infected with, or recovered from COVID-19. The repertoires were released in a freely available public database meant as a resource for research on the immune response to SARS-CoV-2. Samples came from the ongoing ImmuneRACE study (first 160 participants) plus 1,254 subjects from 6 global collaborators. The prospective study material was composed of cDNA or gDNA derived from T cells, B-cell-depleted T cells, or PBMCs. Where HLA class I and class II types were available, the types were taken from metadata supplied by the sample provider, not from assay-based typing. What the research found in general, with its limitations: The amount of clinical and demographic metadata varied by source and participant and was provided uncurated.

Participants in the prospective study were enrolled through a virtual design, were aged roughly 18 to 100 years, and lived in roughly 24 United States geographic areas. In the prospective study, cohorts were assigned on the basis of participant-reported clinical history obtained from a screening survey and a study questionnaire. Recovered participants in ImmuneRACE Cohort 3 were defined by two consecutive negative NP/OP PCR tests, clearance by a healthcare professional, or resolution of symptoms. In the prospective study, mobile phlebotomists collected whole blood, serum and a nasopharyngeal or oropharyngeal swab from each participant. Participants in the prospective study had the option to provide additional blood draws and questionnaires over a 2-month period. Before DNA extraction, blood samples from the prospective study were shipped at room temperature or frozen. This clone was found once. Its antigen remains undetermined. No much larger clone exists at a distance of one base, and base qualities are not known.

The germline V and J ends show losses of 4 bases and 4 bases respectively, and no gene match explains 7 bases of the junction. CDR1 and CDR2 are read off the germline V gene (reference sequence) as GTSNPN and SVGIG. The CDR3 starts with the cysteine, ends with the phenylalanine, and has 15 residues. Just CDR3 DNA is preserved here, 45 bases in frame from base 1. The immunoSEQ Assay, a bias-controlled multiplex PCR, was used to amplify TCRbeta CDR3 regions from genomic DNA. On the study's bioinformatics: Within the assay, amplification of reference gene primers was used to estimate how many nucleated cells each sample contained. To quantify the absolute abundance of each unique TCRbeta CDR3 rearrangement, sequence reads were collapsed and filtered. For each sample, productive Simpson clonality was calculated by taking the square root of Simpson's diversity index across productive rearrangements. TCRdb took this table from immuneACCESS and kept in-frame rearrangements with V and J called. Such tables lack part of the clones; where checked against another copy, unresolved V genes explain under half of the gap, and the rest is unexplained. The V and J calls and clone size come from that table; D and trimming were worked out from the DNA. This sample comprises some 400,000 clones, roughly nine tenths of them detected only once. In total, the top ten clones hold 0.9% to 1.2% of the sample.

This sequence uses TRBV30 and TRBJ1-3, and 10 bases in between align with TRBD1. This clonotype was sampled from a man aged 25 to 45 who had recovered from COVID-19. The sample was PBMCs or T cells enriched from blood (not recorded which). The nucleotides read TGTGCCTGGAACACCGGGACAGGGGTGGGAAACACCATATATTTT. Its protein is CAWNTGTGVGNTIYF.